This entry concerns a single T cell receptor (beta chain). The antigen is not known. V lost 8 bases and J 6 bases, leaving 14 bases between the germline ends. The CDR3 totals 12 residues. Germline assignment: CDR1 MNHNY and CDR2 SVGAGI (reference sequence). The sample comes from a study of cytomegalovirus exposure and HLA in healthy donors. The PCR used 60 Vbeta and 13 Jbeta primers. Using immunoSEQ multiplex PCR, the repertoire was profiled, and TCRdb retains in-frame clones only, with some absent. Recorded for this sample: approximately 150,000 clones. The study, taken as a whole, reports: There were reportedly fewer N-insertions in an Asian-associated ancestry cluster than the roughly 670-donor mean, in a later analysis. From TCR beta sequences, most subjects' HLA-A and HLA-B alleles were reportedly predicted accurately. A later analysis linked a missense DCLRE1C variant to TCR beta V- and J-gene trimming. Common viral pathogens seemed, in a later analysis, to connect with several of the most significant clusters.

The chain couples TRBV6-6 to TRBJ2-7; a possible D gene is TRBD1 (5 bases). The specimen sequenced was PBMCs. This TCR was sampled from a woman between 18 and 29 years old in good health and CMV-seronegative. In nucleotides, the CDR3 is TGTGCCAGCGGGCAGGGTAGTGCCGAGCAGTACGTC. This translates into CASGQGSAEQYV.